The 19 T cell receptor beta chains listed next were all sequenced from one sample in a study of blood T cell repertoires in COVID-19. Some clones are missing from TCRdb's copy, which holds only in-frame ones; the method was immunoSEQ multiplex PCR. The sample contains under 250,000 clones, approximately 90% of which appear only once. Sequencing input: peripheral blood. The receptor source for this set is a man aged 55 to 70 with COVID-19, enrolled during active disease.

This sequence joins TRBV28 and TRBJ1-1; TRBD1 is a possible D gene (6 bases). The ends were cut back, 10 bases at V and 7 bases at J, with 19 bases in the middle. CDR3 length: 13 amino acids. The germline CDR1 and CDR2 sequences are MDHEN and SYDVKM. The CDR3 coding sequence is TGTGCCATCCGGAAAAGGGCAGGGGATGAAGCTTTCTTT. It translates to CAIRKRAGDEAFF.

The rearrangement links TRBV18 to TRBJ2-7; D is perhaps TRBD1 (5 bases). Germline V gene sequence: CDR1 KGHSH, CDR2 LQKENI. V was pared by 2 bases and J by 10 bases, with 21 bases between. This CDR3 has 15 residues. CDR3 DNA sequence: TGTGCCAGCTCACCAAAACAGTTTTTTGGGGCCGTTCAGTACTTC. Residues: CASSPKQFFGAVQYF.

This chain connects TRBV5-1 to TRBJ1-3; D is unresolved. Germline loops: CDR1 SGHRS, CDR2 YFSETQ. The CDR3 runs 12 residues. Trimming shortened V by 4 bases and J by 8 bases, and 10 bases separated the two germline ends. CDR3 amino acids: CASSPPADTIYF. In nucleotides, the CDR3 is TGCGCCAGCAGCCCCCCGGCGGACACCATATATTTT.

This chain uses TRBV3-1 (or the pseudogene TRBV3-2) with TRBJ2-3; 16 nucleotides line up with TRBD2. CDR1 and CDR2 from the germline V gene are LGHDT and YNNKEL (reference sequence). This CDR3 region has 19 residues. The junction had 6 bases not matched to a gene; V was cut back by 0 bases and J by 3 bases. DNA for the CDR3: TGTGCCAGCAGCCAAGAGGGACTAGCGGGAGGGAAGGAAACAGATACGCAGTATTTT. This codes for CASSQEGLAGGKETDTQYF.

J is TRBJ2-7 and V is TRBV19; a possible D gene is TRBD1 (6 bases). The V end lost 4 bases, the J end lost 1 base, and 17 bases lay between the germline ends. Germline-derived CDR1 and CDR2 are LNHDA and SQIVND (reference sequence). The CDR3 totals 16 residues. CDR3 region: CASSSYRESKSYEQYF. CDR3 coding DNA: TGTGCCAGTAGTAGTTACAGGGAGTCAAAATCCTACGAGCAGTACTTC.

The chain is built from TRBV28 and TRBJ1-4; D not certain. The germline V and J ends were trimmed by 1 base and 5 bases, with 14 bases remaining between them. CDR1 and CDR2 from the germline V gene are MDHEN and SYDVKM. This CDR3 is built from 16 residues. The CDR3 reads CASSLLPGMSNEKLFF. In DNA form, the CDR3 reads TGTGCCAGCAGTTTATTGCCGGGGATGAGCAATGAAAAACTGTTTTTT.

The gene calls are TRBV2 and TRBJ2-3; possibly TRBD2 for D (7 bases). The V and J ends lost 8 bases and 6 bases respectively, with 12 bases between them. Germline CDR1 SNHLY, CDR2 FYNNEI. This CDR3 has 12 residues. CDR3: CASSGGADTQYF. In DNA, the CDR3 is TGTGCCAGCTCTGGGGGGGCGGATACGCAGTATTTT.

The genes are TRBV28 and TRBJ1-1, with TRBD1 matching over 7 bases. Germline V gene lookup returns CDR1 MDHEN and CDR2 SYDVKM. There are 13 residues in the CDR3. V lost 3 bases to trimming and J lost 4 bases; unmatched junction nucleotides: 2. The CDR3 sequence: CASSLNRGTEAFF. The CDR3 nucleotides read TGTGCCAGCAGTTTGAACAGGGGCACTGAAGCTTTCTTT.

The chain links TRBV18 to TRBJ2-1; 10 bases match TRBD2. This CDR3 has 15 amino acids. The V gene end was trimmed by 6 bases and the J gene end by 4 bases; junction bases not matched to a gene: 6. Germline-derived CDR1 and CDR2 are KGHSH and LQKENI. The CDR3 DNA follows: TGTGCCAGCTCCCCCGGACTAGCGGATTACAATGAGCAGTTCTTC. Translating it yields CASSPGLADYNEQFF.

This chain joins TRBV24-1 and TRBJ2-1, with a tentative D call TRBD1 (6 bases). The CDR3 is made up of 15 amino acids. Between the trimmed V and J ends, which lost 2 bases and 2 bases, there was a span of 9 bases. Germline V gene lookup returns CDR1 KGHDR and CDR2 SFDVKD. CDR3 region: CATSDSRQAYNEQFF. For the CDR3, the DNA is TGTGCCACCAGTGATTCCCGACAGGCCTACAATGAGCAGTTCTTC.

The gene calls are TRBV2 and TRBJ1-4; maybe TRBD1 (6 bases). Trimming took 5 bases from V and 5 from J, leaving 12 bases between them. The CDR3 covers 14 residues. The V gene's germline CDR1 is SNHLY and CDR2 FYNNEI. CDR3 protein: CASSRQAGNEKLFF. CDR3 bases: TGTGCCAGCAGTAGACAGGCCGGGAATGAAAAACTGTTTTTT.

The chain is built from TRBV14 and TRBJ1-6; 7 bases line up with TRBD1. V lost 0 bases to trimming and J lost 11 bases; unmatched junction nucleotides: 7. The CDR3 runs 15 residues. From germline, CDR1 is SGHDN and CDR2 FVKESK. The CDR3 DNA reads TGTGCCAGCAGCCAAGAGAAGGGGGCGCGTCCACCCCTCCACTTT. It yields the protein CASSQEKGARPPLHF.

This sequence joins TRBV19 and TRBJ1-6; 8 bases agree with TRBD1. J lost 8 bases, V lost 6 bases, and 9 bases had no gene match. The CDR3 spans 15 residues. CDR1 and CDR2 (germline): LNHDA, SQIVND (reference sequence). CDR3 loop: CASRDRVNGYSPLHF. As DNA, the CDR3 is TGTGCCAGTAGGGACAGGGTTAACGGATATTCACCCCTCCACTTT.

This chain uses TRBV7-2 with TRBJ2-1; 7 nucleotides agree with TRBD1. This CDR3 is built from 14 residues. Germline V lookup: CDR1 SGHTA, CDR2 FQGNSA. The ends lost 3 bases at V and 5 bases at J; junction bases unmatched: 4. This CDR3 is CASSFGTVNNEQFF. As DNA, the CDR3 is TGTGCCAGCAGCTTCGGGACAGTTAACAATGAGCAGTTCTTC.

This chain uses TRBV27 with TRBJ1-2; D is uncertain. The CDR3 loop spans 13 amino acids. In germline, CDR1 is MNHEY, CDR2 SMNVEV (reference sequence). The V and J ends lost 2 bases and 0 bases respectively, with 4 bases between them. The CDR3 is CASSLQTNYGYTF. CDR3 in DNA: TGTGCCAGCAGTTTACAGACTAACTATGGCTACACCTTC.

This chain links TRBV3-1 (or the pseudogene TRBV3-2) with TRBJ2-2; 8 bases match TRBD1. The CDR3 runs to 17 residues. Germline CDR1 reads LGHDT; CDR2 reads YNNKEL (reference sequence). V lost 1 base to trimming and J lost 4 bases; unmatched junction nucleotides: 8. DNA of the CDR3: TGTGCCAGCAGCCAAGGGGGGACAGGTCAGTTCACCGGGGAGCTGTTTTTT. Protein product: CASSQGGTGQFTGELFF.

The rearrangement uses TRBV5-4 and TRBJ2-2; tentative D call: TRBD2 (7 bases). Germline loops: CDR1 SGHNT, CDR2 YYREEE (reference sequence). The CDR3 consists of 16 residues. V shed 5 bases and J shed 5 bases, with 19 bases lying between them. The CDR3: CASSFTQGRGTGELFF. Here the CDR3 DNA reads TGTGCCAGCAGTTTTACTCAGGGGAGGGGAACCGGGGAGCTGTTTTTT. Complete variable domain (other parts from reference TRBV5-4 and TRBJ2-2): ETGVTQSPTHLIKTRGQQVTLRCSSQSGHNTVSWYQQALGQGPQFIFQYYREEENGRGNFPPRFSGLQFPNYSSELNVNALELDDSALYLCASSFTQGRGTGELFFGEGSRLTVL.

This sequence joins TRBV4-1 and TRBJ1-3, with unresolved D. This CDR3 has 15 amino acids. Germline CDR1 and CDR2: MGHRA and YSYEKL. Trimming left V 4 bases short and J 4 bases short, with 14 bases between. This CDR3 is CASSPPGSIGNTIYF. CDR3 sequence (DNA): TGCGCCAGCAGCCCCCCGGGGTCTATAGGAAACACCATATATTTT.

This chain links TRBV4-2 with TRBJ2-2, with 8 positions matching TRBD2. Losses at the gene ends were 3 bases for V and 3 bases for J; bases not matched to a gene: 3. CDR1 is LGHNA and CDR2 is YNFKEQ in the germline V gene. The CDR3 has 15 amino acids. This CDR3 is CASSHSGGDTGELFF. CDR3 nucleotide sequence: TGTGCCAGCAGCCACAGCGGGGGTGACACCGGGGAGCTGTTTTTT.